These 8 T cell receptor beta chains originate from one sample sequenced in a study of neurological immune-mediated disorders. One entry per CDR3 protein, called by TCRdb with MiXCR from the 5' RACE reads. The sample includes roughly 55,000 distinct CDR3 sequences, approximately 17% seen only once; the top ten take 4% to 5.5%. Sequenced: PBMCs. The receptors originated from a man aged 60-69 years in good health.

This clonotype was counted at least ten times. The CDR3 loop is CASSADIGGEETQYF. The CDR3 DNA sequence: TGCGCCAGCAGCGCAGACATCGGCGGAGAAGAGACCCAGTACTTC. The chain combines TRBV5-1 with TRBJ2-5; D ambiguous. The V gene's germline CDR1 is SGHRS and CDR2 YFSETQ. V was clipped by 4 bases and J by 3 bases, with 16 bases between them. CDR3 length: 15 residues. The complete variable domain, with remaining parts taken from reference TRBV5-1 and TRBJ2-5, reads KAGVTQTPRYLIKTRGQQVTLSCSPISGHRSVSWYQQTPGQGLQFLFEYFSETQRNKGNFPGRFSGRQFSNSRSEMNVSTLELGDSALYLCASSADIGGEETQYFGPGTRLLVL.

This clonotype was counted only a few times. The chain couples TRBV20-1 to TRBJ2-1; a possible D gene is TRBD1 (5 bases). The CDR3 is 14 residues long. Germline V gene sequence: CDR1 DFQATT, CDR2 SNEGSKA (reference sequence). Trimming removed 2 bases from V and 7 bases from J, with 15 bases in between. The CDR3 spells CSARRVFGQNEQFF. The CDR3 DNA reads TGCAGTGCTAGACGAGTATTTGGACAAAATGAGCAGTTCTTC.

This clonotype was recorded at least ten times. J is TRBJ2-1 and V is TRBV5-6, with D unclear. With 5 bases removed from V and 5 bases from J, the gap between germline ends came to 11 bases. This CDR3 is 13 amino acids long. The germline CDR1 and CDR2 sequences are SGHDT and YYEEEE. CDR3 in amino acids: CASSRTGDNEQFF. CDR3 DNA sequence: TGTGCCAGCAGTAGAACGGGTGACAATGAGCAGTTCTTC.

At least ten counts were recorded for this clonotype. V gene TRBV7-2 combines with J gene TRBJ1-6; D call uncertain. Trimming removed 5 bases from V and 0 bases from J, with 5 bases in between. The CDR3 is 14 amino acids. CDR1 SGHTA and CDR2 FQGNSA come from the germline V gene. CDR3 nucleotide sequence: TGTGCCAGCAGCCTCCACTCCTATAATTCACCCCTCCACTTT. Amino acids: CASSLHSYNSPLHF.

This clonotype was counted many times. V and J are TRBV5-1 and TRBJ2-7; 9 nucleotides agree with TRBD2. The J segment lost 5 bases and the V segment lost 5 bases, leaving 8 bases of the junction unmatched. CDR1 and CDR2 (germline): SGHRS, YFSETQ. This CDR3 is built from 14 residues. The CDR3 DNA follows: TGCGCCAGCAGGTCCGGGACTAGCTCTGACGAGCAGTACTTC. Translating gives CASRSGTSSDEQYF.

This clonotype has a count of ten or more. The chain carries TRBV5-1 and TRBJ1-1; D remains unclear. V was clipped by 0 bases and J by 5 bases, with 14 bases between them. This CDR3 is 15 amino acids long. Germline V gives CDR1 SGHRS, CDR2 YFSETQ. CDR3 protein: CASSLALARTTEAFF. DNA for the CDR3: TGCGCCAGCAGCTTGGCTCTGGCGAGAACGACTGAAGCTTTCTTT.

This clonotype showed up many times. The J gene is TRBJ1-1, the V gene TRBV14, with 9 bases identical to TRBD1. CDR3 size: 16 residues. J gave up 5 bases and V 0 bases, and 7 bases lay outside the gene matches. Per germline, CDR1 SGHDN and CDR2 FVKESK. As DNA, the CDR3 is TGTGCCAGCAGCCAAGATCCCACAGGGGGCGGAACTGAAGCTTTCTTT. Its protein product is CASSQDPTGGGTEAFF.

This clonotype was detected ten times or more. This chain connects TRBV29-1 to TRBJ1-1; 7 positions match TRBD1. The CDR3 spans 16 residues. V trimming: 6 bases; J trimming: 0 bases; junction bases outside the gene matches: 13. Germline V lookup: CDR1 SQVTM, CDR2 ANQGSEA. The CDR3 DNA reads TGCAGCGTCTCCGACGGGGCAGGGGGAATGAACACTGAAGCTTTCTTT. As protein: CSVSDGAGGMNTEAFF.